This entry concerns a single T cell receptor beta chain. It lacks a known antigen. No quality values exist for individual bases; no much larger clone is one base distant. This sample was taken from a study of T-cell reconstitution after alpha-beta-depleted transplantation in children (dated by TCRdb to the mid-2010s). Study-wide context: Using TCR repertoire profiling, the study quantitatively followed how T-cell immune reconstitution unfolded in children after TCRalphabeta/CD19-depleted allogeneic hematopoietic cell transplantation.

At the junction V is shortened by 5 bases and J by 7 bases, with 11 bases in between. CDR1 and CDR2, per the germline V gene, are SGHTA and FQGNSA. The CDR3 holds 12 amino acids from the cysteine to the phenylalanine. Kept here is only the CDR3 DNA, which spans 36 bases and is read in frame from base 1. Receptor libraries were prepared by PCR. The instrument given in TCRdb is Illumina HiSeq 2500. TCR libraries were prepared with molecular barcoding, using unique molecular identifiers to normalize TCRbeta repertoire quantification. TCRdb cleaned the public reads at Q25 with fastp, built clones with MiXCR and kept in-frame beta chains. CDR3 protein duplicates are merged, each entry listing the most common genes and DNA. This sample holds about 78,000 distinct CDR3 sequences; approximately 14% were observed only once. In total, the top ten clones hold 27% of the sample. Overall results and qualifications from the work: Over subsequent months, a decline in hyperexpanded clone frequencies was noted, and after one year, T-cell counts and TCRbeta diversity were mostly ascribed to newly produced T cells. The apparently early recovery of alphabetaT-cell counts about two months after transplant reportedly depended on only several hundred rapidly expanded clones that came from non-depleted graft cells. In some patients, the high TCRbeta diversity seen at day 60 was put down to recipient T cells and intrathymic progenitors that had survived conditioning.

Reading the label with the study, this specimen's treatment or condition is: allogeneic hematopoietic cell transplantation with graft depleted of TCRalphabeta T cells and CD19 B cells. TCRalphabeta/CD19-depleted allogeneic hematopoietic cell grafts were given to the transplant recipients, all of whom were children. The sample was PBMCs, mostly from graft donor cells, taken 180 days after TCRalphabeta/CD19-depleted stem cell transplant. This sequence uses TRBV7-2 and TRBJ2-5; no D gene is confidently identified. This receptor was taken from a male patient aged 2 to 10 who had a stem cell transplant for acute lymphoblastic leukemia, so the T cells may come from the graft donor. The DNA is as follows: TGTGCCAGCAGCCCTTTCGGTGGGACCCAGTACTTC. Translation gives CASSPFGGTQYF.